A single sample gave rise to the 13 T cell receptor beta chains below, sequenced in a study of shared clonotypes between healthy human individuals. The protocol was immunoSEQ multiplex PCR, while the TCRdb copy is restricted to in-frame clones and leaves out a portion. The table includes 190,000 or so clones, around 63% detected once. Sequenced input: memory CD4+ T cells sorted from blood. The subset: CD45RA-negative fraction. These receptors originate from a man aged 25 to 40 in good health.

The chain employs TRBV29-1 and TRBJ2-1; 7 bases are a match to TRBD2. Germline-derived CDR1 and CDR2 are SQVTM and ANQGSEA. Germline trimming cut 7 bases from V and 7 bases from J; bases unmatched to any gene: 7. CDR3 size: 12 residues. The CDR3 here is CSGRSGPNEQFF. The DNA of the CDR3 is TGCAGCGGCCGTAGCGGGCCGAATGAGCAGTTCTTC.

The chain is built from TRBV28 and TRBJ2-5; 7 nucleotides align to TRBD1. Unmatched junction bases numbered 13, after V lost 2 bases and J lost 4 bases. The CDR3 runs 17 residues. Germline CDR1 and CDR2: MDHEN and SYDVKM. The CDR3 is CASSLPQDREGAETQYF. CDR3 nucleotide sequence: TGTGCCAGCAGTTTACCCCAAGACAGGGAAGGTGCAGAGACCCAGTACTTC.

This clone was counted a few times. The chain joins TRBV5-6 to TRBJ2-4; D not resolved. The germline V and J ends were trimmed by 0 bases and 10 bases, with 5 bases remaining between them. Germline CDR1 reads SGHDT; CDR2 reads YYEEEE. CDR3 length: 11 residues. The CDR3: CASSLERIQYF. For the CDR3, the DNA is TGTGCCAGCAGCTTGGAACGAATTCAGTACTTC. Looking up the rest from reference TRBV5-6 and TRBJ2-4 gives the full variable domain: DAGVTQSPTHLIKTRGQQVTLRCSPKSGHDTVSWYQQALGQGPQFIFQYYEEEERQRGNFPDRFSGHQFPNYSSELNVNALLLGDSALYLCASSLERIQYFGAGTRLSVL.

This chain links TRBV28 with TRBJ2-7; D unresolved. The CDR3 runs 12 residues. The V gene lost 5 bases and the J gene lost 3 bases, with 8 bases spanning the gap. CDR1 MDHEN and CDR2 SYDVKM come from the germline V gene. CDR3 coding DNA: TGTGCCAGCAGTCGCGTAGGCTACGAGCAGTACTTC. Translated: CASSRVGYEQYF. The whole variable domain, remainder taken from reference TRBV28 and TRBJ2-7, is DVKVTQSSRYLVKRTGEKVFLECVQDMDHENMFWYRQDPGLGLRLIYFSYDVKMKEKGDIPEGYSVSREKKERFSLILESASTNQTSMYLCASSRVGYEQYFGPGTRLTVT.

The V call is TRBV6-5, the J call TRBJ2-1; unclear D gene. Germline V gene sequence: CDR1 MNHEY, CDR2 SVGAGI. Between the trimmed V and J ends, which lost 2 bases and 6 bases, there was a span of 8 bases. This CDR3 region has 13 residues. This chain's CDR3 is CASSYTVSNEQFF. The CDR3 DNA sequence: TGTGCCAGCAGTTACACGGTCTCCAATGAGCAGTTCTTC.

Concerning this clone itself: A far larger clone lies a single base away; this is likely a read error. CDR3 residues: CASSLEPVYGYTF. The DNA for the CDR3 is TGTGCCAGCAGCTTAGAACCCGTTTATGGCTACACCTTC. The chain carries TRBV11-3 and TRBJ1-2; no firm D call. Germline V gene lookup returns CDR1 SGHNT and CDR2 YENEEA. V lost 0 bases and J 5 bases, leaving 7 bases between the germline ends. The CDR3 runs to 13 residues.

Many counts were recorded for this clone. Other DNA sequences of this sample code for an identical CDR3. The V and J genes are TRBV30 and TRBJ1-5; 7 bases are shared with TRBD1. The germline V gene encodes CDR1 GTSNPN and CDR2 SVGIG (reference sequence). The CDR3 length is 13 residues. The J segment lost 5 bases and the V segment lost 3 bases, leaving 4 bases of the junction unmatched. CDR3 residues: CAWSVQGDQPQHF. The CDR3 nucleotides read TGTGCCTGGAGCGTCCAGGGGGATCAGCCCCAGCATTTT.

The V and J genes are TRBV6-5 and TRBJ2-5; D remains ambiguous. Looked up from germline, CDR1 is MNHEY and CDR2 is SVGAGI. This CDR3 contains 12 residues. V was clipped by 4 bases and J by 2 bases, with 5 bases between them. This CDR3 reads CASSSRQETQYF. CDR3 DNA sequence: TGTGCCAGCAGTTCCCGACAAGAGACCCAGTACTTC.

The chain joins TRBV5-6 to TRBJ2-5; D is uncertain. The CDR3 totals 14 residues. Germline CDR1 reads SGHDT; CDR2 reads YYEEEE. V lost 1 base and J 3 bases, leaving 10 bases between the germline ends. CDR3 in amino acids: CASSLSFSKETQYF. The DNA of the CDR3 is TGTGCCAGCAGCTTGAGTTTCAGCAAAGAGACCCAGTACTTC.

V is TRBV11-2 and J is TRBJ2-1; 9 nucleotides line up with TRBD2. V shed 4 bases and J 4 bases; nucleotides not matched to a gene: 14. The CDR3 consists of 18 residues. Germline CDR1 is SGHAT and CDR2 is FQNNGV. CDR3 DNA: TGTGCCAGCAGCTCTCTTATCGGTAGCGGGAGACCTTACAATGAGCAGTTCTTC. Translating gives CASSSLIGSGRPYNEQFF.

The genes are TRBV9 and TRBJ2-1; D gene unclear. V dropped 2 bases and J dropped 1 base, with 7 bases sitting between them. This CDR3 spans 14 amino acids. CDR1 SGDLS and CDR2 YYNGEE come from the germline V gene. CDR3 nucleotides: TGTGCCAGCAGCGTTTCCGGGTCCTACAATGAGCAGTTCTTC. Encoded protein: CASSVSGSYNEQFF.

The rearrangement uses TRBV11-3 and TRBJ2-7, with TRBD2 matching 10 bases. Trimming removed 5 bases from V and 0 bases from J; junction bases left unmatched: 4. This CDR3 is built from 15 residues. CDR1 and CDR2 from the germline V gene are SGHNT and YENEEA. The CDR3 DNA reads TGTGCCAGCAGCCTTTCTAGCGGGAGCTCCTACGAGCAGTACTTC. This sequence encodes CASSLSSGSSYEQYF.

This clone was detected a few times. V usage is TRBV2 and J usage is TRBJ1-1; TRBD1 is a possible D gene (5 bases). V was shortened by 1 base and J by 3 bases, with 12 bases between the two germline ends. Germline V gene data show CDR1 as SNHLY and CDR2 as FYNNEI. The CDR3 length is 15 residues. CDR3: CASSEEGTVYTEAFF. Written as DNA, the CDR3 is TGTGCCAGCAGTGAAGAGGGGACTGTATACACTGAAGCTTTCTTT.